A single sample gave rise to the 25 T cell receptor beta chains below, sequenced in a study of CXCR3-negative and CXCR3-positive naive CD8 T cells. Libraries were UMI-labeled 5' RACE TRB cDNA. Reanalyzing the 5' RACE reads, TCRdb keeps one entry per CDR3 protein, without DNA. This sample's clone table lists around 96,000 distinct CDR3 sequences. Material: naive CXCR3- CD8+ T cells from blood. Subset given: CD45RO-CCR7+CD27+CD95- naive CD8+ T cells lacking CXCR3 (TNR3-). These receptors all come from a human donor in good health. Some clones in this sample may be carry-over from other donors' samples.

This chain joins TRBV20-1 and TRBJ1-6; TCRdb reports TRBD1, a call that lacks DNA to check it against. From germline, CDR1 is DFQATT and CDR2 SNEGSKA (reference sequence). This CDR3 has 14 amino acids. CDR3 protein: CSAPEDRGFSPLHF.

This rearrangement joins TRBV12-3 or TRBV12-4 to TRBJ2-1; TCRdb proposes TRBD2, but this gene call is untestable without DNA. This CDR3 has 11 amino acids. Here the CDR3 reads CASKTSNEQFF.

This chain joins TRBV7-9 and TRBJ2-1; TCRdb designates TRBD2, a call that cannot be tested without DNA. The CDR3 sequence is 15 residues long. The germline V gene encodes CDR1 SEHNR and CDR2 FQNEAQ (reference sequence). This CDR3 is CASSSGLGNYNEQFF.

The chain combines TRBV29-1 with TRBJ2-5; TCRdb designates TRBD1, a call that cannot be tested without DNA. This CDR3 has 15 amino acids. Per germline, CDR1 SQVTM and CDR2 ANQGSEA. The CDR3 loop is CSVEDLGDREETQYF.

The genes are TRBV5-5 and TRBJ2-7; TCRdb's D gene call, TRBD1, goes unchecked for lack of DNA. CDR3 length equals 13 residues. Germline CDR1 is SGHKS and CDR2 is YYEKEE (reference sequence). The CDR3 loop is CASSLWGSDEQYF.

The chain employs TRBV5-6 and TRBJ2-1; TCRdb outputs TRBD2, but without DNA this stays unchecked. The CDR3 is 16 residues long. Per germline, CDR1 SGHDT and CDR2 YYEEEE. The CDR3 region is CASSFGTSGGADEQFF.

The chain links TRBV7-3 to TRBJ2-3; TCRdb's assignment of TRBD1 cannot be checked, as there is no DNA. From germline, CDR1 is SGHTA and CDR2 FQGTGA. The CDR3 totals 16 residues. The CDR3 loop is CASSPGQGPLLDTQYF.

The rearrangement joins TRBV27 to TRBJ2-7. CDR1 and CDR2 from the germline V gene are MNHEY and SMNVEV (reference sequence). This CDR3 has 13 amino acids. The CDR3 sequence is CASGSEFPHEQYF.

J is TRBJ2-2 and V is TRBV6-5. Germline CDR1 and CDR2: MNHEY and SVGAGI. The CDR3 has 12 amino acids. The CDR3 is CASSYPDSELFF.

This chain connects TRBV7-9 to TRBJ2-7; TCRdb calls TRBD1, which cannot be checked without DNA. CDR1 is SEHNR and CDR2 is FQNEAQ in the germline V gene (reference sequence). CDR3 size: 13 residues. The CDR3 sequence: CASSLDPGYEQYF.

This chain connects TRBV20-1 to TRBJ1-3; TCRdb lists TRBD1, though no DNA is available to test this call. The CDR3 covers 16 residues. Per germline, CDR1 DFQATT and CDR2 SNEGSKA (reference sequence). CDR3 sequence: CSARHPLRASGNTIYF.

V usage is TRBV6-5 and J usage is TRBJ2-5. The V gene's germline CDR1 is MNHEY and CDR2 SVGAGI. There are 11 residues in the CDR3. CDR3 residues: CASSYAKTQYF.

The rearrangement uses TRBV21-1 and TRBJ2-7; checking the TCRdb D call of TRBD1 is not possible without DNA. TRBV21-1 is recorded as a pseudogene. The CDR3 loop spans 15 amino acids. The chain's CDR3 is CASSKSKEGEFEQYF.

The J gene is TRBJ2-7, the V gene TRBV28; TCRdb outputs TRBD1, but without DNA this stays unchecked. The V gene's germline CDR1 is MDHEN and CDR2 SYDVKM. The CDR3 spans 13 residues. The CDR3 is CASSFDGTYEQYF.

CDR3 residues: CASSPDGDRLEQYF. V gene TRBV27 combines with J gene TRBJ2-7. Germline V gene sequence: CDR1 MNHEY, CDR2 SMNVEV (reference sequence). The CDR3 length is 14 residues.

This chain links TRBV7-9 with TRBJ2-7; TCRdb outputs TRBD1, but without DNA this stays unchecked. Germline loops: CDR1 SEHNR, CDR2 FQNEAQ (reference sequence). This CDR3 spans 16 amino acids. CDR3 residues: CASSFGQGIFSYEQYF.

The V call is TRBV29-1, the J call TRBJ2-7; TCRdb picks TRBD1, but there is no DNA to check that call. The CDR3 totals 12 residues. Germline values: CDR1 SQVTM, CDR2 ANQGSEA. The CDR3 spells CSVLSKAYEQYF.

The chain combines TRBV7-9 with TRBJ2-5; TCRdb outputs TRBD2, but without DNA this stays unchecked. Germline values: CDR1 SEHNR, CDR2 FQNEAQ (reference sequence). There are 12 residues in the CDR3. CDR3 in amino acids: CGTSGDQETQYF.

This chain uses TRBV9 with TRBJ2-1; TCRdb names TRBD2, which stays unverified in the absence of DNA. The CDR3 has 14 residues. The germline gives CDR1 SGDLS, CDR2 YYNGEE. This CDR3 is CASSVEGSYNEQFF.

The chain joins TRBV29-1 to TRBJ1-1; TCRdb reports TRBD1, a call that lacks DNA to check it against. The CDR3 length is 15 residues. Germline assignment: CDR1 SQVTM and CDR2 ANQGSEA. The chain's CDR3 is CSVNQPWTGNTEAFF.

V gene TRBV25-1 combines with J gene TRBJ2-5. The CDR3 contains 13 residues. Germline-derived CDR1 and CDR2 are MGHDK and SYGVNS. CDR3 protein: CASSEAYQETQYF.

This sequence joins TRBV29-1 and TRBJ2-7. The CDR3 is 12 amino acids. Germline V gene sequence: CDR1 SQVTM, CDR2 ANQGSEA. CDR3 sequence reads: CSAETYSYEQYF.

The CDR3 spells CASSKGDKSYEQYF. The chain links TRBV21-1 to TRBJ2-7; lacking DNA, the TRBD1 call made by TCRdb goes unchecked. TRBV21-1 is classified as a pseudogene. This CDR3 region has 14 residues.

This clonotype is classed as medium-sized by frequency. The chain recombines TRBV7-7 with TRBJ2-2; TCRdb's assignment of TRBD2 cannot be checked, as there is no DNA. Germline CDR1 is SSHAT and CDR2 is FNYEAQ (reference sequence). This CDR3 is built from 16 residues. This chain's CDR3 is CASSILAGEYAGELFF.

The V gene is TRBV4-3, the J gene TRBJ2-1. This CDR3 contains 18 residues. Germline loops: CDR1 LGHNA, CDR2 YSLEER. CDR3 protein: CASSQDLRRVSSANEQFF.